This TCR beta chain was captured in a study of T cell changes during pregnancy in multiple sclerosis. The CDR3 has 17 residues. Germline V gives CDR1 SGHVS, CDR2 FQNEAQ. V was pared by 5 bases and J by 2 bases, with 16 bases between. Produced via immunoSEQ multiplex PCR; TCRdb's table is partial and in-frame only. In the table there are about 46,000 clones, around 93% of which are singletons. The source was CD8+ T cells from peripheral blood mononuclear cells, collected after pregnancy. The chain couples TRBV7-8 to TRBJ2-6, with a tentative D call TRBD2 (6 bases). This clonotype was obtained from a female donor with multiple sclerosis, enrolled in a pregnancy study. The CDR3 sequence is CASSRQEGLPGANVLTF. The CDR3 DNA reads as TGTGCCAGCAGCCGGCAGGAGGGGCTGCCTGGGGCCAACGTCCTGACTTTC.